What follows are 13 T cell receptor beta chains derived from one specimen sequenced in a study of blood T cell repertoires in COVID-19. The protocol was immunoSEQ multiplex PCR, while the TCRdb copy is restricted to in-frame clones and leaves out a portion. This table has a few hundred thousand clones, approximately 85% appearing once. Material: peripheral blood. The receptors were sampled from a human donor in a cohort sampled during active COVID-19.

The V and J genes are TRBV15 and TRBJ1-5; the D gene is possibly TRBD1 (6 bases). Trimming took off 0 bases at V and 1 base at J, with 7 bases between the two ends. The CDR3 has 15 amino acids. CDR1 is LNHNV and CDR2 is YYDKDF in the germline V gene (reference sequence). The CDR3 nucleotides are TGTGCCACCAGCAGAGAGGGGGCGAGCAATCAGCCCCAGCATTTT. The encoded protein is CATSREGASNQPQHF.

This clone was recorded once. CDR3 residues: CASSPGSGNSNQPQHF. CDR3 nucleotide sequence: TGTGCCAGCAGCCCCGGGAGTGGGAATAGCAATCAGCCCCAGCATTTT. V is TRBV5-5 and J is TRBJ1-5, with D unclear. V gave up 4 bases and J gave up 0 bases, with 14 bases separating them. The CDR3 spans 16 residues. CDR1 is SGHKS and CDR2 is YYEKEE in the germline V gene (reference sequence).

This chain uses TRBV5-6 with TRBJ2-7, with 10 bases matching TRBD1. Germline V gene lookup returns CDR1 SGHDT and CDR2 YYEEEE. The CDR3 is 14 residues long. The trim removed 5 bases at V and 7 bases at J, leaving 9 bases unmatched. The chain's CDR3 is CASRRQGASREQYF. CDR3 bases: TGTGCCAGCAGACGACAGGGGGCGTCGAGGGAGCAGTACTTC.

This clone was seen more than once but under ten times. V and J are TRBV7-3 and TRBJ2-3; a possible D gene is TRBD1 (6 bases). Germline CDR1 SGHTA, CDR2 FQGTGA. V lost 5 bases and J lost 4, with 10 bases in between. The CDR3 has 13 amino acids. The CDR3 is CASSPTGSDTQYF. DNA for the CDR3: TGTGCCAGCAGCCCCACAGGGTCAGATACGCAGTATTTT.

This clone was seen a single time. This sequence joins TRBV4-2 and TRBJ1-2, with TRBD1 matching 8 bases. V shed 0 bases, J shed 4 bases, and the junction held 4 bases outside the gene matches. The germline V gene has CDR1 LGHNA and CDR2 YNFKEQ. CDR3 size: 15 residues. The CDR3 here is CASSQDNTGGYGYTF. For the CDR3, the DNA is TGTGCCAGCAGCCAAGATAATACAGGGGGCTATGGCTACACCTTC.

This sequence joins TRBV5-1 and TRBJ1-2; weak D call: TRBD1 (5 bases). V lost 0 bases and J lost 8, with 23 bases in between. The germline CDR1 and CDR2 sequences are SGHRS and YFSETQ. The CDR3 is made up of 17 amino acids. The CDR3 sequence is CASSLGQRQRMGGGYTF. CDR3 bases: TGCGCCAGCAGCTTGGGACAGCGCCAGCGGATGGGGGGAGGCTACACCTTC.

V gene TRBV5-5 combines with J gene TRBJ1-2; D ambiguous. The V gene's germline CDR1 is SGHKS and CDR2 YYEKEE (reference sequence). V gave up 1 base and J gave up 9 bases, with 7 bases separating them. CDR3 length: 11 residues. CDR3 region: CASSLLQSYTF. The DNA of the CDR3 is TGTGCCAGCAGCTTGCTGCAGAGCTACACCTTC.

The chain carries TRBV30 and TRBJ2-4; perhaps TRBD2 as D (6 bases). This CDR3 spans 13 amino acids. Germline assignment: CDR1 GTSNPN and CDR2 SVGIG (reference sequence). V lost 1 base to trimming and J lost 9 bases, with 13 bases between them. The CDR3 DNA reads TGTGCCTGGAGTGGGGGAGGTGGAAGCATTCAGTACTTC. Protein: CAWSGGGGSIQYF.

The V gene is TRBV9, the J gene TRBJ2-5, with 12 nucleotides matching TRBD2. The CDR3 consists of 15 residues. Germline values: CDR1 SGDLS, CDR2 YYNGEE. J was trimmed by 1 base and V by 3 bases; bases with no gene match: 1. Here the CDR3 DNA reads TGTGCCAGCAGCGCTAGCGGGGGGGCCCAAGAGACCCAGTACTTC. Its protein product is CASSASGGAQETQYF.

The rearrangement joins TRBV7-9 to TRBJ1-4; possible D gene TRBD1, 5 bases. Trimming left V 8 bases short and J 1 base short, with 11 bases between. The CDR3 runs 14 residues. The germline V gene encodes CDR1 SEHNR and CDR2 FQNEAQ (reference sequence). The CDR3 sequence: CASAPGLTNEKLFF. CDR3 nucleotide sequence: TGTGCCAGCGCGCCGGGACTAACTAATGAAAAACTGTTTTTT.

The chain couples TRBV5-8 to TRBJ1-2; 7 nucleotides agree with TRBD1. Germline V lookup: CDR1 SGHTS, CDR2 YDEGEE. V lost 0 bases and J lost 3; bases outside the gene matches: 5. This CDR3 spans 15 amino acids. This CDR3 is CASSLEAGQDYGYTF. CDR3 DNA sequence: TGTGCCAGCAGCTTGGAGGCAGGACAGGACTATGGCTACACCTTC.

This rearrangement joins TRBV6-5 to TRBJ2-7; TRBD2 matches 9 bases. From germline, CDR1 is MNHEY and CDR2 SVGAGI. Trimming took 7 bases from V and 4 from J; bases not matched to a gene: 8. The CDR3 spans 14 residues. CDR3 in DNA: TGTGCCAGCACGGCAGGGACTAGCAATTACGAGCAGTACTTC. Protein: CASTAGTSNYEQYF.

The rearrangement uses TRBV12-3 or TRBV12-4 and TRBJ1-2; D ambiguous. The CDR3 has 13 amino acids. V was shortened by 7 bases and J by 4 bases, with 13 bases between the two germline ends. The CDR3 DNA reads TGTGCCAGCACACGGACGGAGGGCTATGGCTACACCTTC. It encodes CASTRTEGYGYTF.